The present TCR beta chain was sequenced within a study of blood T cell repertoires in COVID-19. The count of this clone is one. Germline CDR1 LNHNV, CDR2 YYDKDF (reference sequence). J gave up 4 bases and V 1 base, and 6 bases lay outside the gene matches. The CDR3 is made up of 15 amino acids. The repertoire was sequenced with immunoSEQ multiplex PCR; TCRdb's copy has only in-frame clones and lacks some. The table shows tens of thousands of clones, with about 89% occurring only once. The chain is built from TRBV15 and TRBJ1-1, with TRBD1 matching over 7 bases. This sequence was found in a man in his fifties or sixties with active COVID-19. Sequenced material: peripheral blood. CDR3 in DNA: TGTGCCACCAGCAGAGGTCCAAAGGGGGCCACTGAAGCTTTCTTT. Residues: CATSRGPKGATEAFF.